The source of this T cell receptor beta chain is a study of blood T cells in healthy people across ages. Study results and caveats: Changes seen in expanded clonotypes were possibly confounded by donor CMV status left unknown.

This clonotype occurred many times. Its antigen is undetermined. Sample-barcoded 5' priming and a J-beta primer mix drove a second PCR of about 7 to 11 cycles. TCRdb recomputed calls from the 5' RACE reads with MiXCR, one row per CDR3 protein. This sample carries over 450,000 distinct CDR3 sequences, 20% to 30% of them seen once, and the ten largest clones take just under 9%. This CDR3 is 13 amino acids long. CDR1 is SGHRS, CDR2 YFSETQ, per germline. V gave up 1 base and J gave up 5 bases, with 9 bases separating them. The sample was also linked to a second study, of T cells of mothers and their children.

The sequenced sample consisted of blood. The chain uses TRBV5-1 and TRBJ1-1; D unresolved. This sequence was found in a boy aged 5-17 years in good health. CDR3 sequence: CASSLLGGTEAFF. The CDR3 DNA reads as TGCGCCAGCAGCTTGCTCGGAGGGACTGAAGCTTTCTTT. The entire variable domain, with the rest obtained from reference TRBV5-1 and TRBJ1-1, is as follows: KAGVTQTPRYLIKTRGQQVTLSCSPISGHRSVSWYQQTPGQGLQFLFEYFSETQRNKGNFPGRFSGRQFSNSRSEMNVSTLELGDSALYLCASSLLGGTEAFFGQGTRLTVV.